This T cell receptor (beta chain) was obtained from a study of blood T cell repertoires in COVID-19. Overall study context: Sample material is recorded as cDNA or gDNA derived from T cells, B-cell-depleted T cells, or PBMCs.

The authors' processing: Reference gene primer amplification in the assay estimated nucleated cell counts. Assay: immunoSEQ multiplex PCR; the TCRdb copy retains only in-frame clones and omits some. The DNA gave D and trimming, while V, J and clone size come from that table. Among hundreds of thousands of clones, roughly 87% were seen once, and the ten largest hold about 0.93%. Germline CDR1 and CDR2: PRHDT and FYEKMQ (reference sequence). J lost 8 bases, V lost 4 bases, and 9 bases had no gene match. The CDR3 totals 15 residues. This sequence was found in a woman aged 30 to 39 who had recovered from COVID-19. The chain has TRBV13 and TRBJ1-2, with TRBD1 matching 11 bases. Sequenced input: PBMCs or T cells enriched from blood (not recorded which). CDR3 in amino acids: CASSSPDRGLRGYTF. For the CDR3, the DNA is TGTGCCAGCAGCTCCCCGGACAGGGGGCTCCGAGGCTACACCTTC. The full variable domain, completed using reference TRBV13 and TRBJ1-2, is AAGVIQSPRHLIKEKRETATLKCYPIPRHDTVYWYQQGPGQDPQFLISFYEKMQSDKGSIPDRFSAQQFSDYHSELNMSSLELGDSALYFCASSSPDRGLRGYTFGSGTRLTVV.